This T cell receptor (beta chain) is drawn from a study of Ad26.COV2.S vaccination and SARS-CoV-2 variants. For the study at large: Once or twice, 56 days apart, Ad26.COV2.S was delivered intramuscularly.

The CDR3 extends over 13 amino acids. Losses at the gene ends were 1 base for V and 10 bases for J; bases not matched to a gene: 3. Per germline, CDR1 PRHDT and CDR2 FYEKMQ (reference sequence). Treatment noted: some 20 received Ad26.COV2.S at low or high dose, single or two shots; 5 received placebo; per-sample allocation not given. Day 63 after the first vaccine or placebo injection was the time point for sampling. A Boston donor was an adult aged 18-55 years. Findings and limits, study-wide: Spike-specific TCR breadth was greater after Ad26.COV2.S than placebo.

The table came from immunoSEQ multiplex PCR; TCRdb's copy has only in-frame clones and leaves some out. The table includes hundreds of thousands of clones, more than 80% detected once. Concerning this clone: Its antigen is currently unknown.

The clonotype was recovered from a person between 18 and 59 years old who received the Ad26.COV2.S COVID-19 vaccine or a placebo. The sample was peripheral blood, taken in a trial of Ad26.COV2.S vaccine versus placebo. The V gene is TRBV13, the J gene TRBJ2-1; the match to TRBD1 covers 8 bases. CDR3 amino acids: CASSLVDRGEQFF. DNA of the CDR3: TGTGCCAGCAGCTTAGTTGACAGGGGCGAGCAGTTCTTC.